The entry below gives a single T cell receptor beta chain sequence along with its context. Its antigen remains unidentified. The entry originates in a study of cytomegalovirus exposure and HLA in healthy donors. Study outcomes and limitations: Later analysis demonstrated an association between a missense DCLRE1C variant and TCR beta V- and J-gene trimming.

The primer mix had 60 Vbeta and 13 Jbeta primers. Assay: immunoSEQ multiplex PCR; the TCRdb copy retains only in-frame clones and omits some. The data contain around 170,000 clones, roughly 80% of them singletons. The CDR3 runs to 14 residues. V dropped 4 bases and J dropped 2 bases, with 13 bases sitting between them. The germline V gene encodes CDR1 SGHRS and CDR2 YFSETQ. The sample consisted of PBMCs. This chain links TRBV5-1 with TRBJ2-7; D possibly corresponds to TRBD2 (7 bases). The sequence was obtained from a male donor in good health and CMV-seronegative. The CDR3 DNA sequence: TGCGCCAGCAGCCCGGGGGGCCTAGCCTACGAGCAGTACTTC. Encoded protein: CASSPGGLAYEQYF.